Listed here is a single T cell receptor (beta chain). Its specificity is unknown. The data are from a study of shared clonotypes between healthy human individuals. Study results and caveats: Sampling covered nothing but blood. Tissue TCR repertoires likely differ from those found in blood. The study generally estimated greater richness for naive than memory subsets.

Repertoires were generated with immunoSEQ multiplex PCR, while TCRdb's copy carries only in-frame clones and drops some. In the table there are millions of clones, 85% to 95% of which are singletons. The specimen sequenced was naive CD4+ T cells from PBMCs. The sample's subset: CD45RA+ positively selected. The sequence came from a young man in good health. Some clones in this sample may be carry-over from other donors' samples.

The CDR3 sequence is CASRAPGLIYNEQFF. CDR3 nucleotide sequence: TGTGCCAGCAGAGCCCCGGGACTCATCTACAATGAGCAGTTCTTC. This chain connects TRBV6-5 to TRBJ2-1, with D possibly TRBD2 on 6 matching bases. The CDR3 consists of 15 residues. From germline, CDR1 is MNHEY and CDR2 SVGAGI. Trimming removed 6 bases at V and 3 bases at J, with 15 bases between.